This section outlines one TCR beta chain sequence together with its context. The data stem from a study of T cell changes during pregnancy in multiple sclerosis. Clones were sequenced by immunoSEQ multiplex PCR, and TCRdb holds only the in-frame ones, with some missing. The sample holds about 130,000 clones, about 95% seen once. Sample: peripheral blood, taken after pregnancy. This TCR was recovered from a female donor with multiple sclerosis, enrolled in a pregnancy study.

The CDR3 loop reads CASSQVQRMNTEAFF. In DNA form, the CDR3 reads TGCGCCAGCAGCCAGGTACAGAGAATGAACACTGAAGCTTTCTTT. This chain joins TRBV4-3 and TRBJ1-1; D call uncertain. V lost 3 bases and J lost 0, with 11 bases in between. The CDR3 has 15 amino acids. From germline, CDR1 is LGHNA and CDR2 YSLEER.